The rows below give T cell receptor beta chains drawn from one sample of a study of T cells in Graves' hyperthyroidism and ophthalmopathy. MiXCR was run by TCRdb on the multiplex PCR reads, yielding one entry per CDR3 protein. The table shows approximately 490,000 distinct CDR3 sequences, with 20% to 25% occurring only once. Input material: blood. These receptors all come from a woman between 70 and 85 years old with Graves' ophthalmopathy. Each CDR3 is given with its conserved first and last residue.

V gene,J gene,CDR3 protein
TRBV9,TRBJ1-4,CASSAGPSNEKLFF
TRBV18,TRBJ2-4,CASSPLGGKNIQYF
TRBV6-1,TRBJ2-3,CDSTGSTDTQYF
TRBV7-3,TRBJ1-1,CASSLTTRDDTEAFF
TRBV11-2,TRBJ2-7,CASHPTTSGSYEQYF
TRBV30,TRBJ2-1,CAWKWVAGGGEQFF
TRBV20-1,TRBJ1-1,CSAREAGAYTEAFF
TRBV20-1,TRBJ2-1,CSARDRKRGSSYNEQFF
TRBV7-3,TRBJ1-1,CASSLISDTEAFF
TRBV20-1,TRBJ2-3,CSFGRADTQYF
TRBV29-1,TRBJ2-3,CSVERGDGDTQYF
TRBV28,TRBJ2-6,CASSSPLMGGANVLTF
TRBV19,TRBJ1-1,CASSIDKSANTEAFF
TRBV20-1,TRBJ2-3,CSARVRQGDGTQYF
TRBV24-1,TRBJ2-4,CATSDSIAGSKNIQYF
TRBV2,TRBJ2-2,CASSYGNTGELFF
TRBV10-3,TRBJ2-1,CAMNEGLAGVGEQFF
TRBV2,TRBJ2-7,CASRVTYEQYF
TRBV20-1,TRBJ1-1,CSAARTGNTEAFF
TRBV7-9,TRBJ2-3,CASSFPDSGRNTDTQYF
TRBV2,TRBJ2-7,CASSKMTYEQYF
TRBV3-1,TRBJ2-7,CASSYGLALNEQYF
TRBV7-6,TRBJ2-3,CASSLEGTTSTDTQYF
TRBV9,TRBJ2-3,CASSVEVSADTQYF
TRBV19,TRBJ1-2,CASRLQQGVGYGYTF
TRBV29-1,TRBJ2-5,CSVGQTKGQTQYF
TRBV30,TRBJ1-1,CAWSGFRQVNTEAFF
TRBV27,TRBJ1-6,CASNPRGSYNSPLHF
TRBV27,TRBJ2-5,CASSHRRVGAETQYF
TRBV29-1,TRBJ2-1,CSVLGTGGRTNEQFF
TRBV12-3/TRBV12-4,TRBJ1-1,CASSLMGARTEAFF
TRBV27,TRBJ1-1,CASSLSSRGGVTEAFF
TRBV30,TRBJ1-2,CAWTPGNYGYTF
TRBV30,TRBJ2-1,CAWSVGLGAYEQFF
TRBV20-1,TRBJ2-5,CSAPGAGGGQETQYF
TRBV7-2,TRBJ1-1,CASSLLGVNTEAFF
TRBV7-9,TRBJ2-1,CASSPPGQGSNEQFF
TRBV24-1,TRBJ2-3,CATSDAGLPTQYF
TRBV12-3/TRBV12-4,TRBJ2-1,CASTLYGAHNEQFF
TRBV19,TRBJ2-7,CASSITASSTYEQYF
TRBV7-9,TRBJ2-7,CASSAWDDTYEQYF
TRBV5-4,TRBJ2-7,CASSFAREGFYEQYF
TRBV28,TRBJ2-1,CASSPTGTGSPEQFF